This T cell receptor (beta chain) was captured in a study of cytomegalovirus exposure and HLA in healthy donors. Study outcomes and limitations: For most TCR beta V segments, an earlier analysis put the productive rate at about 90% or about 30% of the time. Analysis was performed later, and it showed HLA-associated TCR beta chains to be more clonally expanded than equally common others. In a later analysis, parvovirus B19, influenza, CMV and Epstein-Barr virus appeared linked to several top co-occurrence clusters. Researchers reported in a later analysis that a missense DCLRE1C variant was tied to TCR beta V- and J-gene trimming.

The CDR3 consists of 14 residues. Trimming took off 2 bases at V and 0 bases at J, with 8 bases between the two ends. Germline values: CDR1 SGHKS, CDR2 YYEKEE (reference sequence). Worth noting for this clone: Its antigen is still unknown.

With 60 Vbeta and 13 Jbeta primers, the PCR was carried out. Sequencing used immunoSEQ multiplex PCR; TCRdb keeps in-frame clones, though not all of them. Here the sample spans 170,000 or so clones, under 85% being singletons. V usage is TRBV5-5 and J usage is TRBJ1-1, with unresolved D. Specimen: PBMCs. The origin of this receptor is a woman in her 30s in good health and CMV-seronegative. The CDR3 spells CASSLSHMNTEAFF. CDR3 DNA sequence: TGTGCCAGCAGCTTATCACATATGAACACTGAAGCTTTCTTT.